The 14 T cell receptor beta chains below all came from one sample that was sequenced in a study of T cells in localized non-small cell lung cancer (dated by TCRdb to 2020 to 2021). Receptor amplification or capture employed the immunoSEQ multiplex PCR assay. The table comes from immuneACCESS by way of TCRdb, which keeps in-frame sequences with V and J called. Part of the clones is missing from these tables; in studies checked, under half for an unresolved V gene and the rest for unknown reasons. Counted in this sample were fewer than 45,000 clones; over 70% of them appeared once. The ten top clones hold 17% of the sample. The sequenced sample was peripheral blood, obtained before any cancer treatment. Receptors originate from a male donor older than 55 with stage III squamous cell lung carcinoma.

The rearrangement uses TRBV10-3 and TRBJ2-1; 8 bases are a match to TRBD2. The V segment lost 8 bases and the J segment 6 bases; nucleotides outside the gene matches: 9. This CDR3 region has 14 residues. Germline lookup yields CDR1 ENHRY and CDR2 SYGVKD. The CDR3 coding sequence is TGTGCCATCGGCGTCACTAGCGGCCGCAATGAGCAGTTCTTC. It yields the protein CAIGVTSGRNEQFF.

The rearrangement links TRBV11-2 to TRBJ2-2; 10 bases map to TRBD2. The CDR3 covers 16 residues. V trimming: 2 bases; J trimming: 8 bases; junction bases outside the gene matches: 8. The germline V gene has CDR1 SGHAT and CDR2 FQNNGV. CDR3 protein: CASSLLAGEAGGELFF. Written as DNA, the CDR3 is TGTGCCAGCAGCTTACTAGCGGGAGAAGCGGGAGGGGAGCTGTTTTTT.

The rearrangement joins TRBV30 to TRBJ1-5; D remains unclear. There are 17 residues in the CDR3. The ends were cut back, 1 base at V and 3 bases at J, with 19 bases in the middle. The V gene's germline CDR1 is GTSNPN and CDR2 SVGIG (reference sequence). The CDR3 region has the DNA TGTGCCTGGAGTGCCGGTGGCGGAGGGTGGAACAATCAGCCCCAGCATTTT. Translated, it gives CAWSAGGGGWNNQPQHF.

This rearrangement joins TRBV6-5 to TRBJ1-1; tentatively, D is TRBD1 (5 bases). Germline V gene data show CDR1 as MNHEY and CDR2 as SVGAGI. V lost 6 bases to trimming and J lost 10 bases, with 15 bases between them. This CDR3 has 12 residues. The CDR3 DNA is TGTGCCAGCAGCTCGCCGGGGCTAAGAGCTTTCTTT. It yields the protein CASSSPGLRAFF.

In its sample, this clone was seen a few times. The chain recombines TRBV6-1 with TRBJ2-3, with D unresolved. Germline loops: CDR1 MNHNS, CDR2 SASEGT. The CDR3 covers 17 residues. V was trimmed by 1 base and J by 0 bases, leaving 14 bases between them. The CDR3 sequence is CASSEDSRYTSTDTQYF. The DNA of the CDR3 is TGTGCCAGCAGTGAAGACAGTCGATATACTAGCACAGATACGCAGTATTTT.

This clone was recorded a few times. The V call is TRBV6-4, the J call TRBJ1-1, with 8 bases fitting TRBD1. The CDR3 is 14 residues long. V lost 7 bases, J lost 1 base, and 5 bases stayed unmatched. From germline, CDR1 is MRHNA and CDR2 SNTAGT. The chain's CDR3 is CASKADRGNTEAFF. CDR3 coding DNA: TGTGCCAGCAAGGCTGACAGGGGGAACACTGAAGCTTTCTTT.

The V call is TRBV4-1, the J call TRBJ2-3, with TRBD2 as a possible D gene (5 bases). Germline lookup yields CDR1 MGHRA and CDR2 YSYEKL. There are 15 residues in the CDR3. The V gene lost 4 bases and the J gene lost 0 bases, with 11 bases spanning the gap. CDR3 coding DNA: TGCGCCAGCAGCCTTGCGTGGAGGAGCACAGATACGCAGTATTTT. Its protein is CASSLAWRSTDTQYF.

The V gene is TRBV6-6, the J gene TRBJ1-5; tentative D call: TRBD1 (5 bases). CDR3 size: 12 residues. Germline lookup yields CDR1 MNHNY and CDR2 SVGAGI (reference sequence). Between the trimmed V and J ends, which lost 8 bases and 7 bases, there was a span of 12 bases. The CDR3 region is CASGRGDQPQHF. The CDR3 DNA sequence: TGTGCCAGCGGGAGGGGCGACCAGCCCCAGCATTTT.

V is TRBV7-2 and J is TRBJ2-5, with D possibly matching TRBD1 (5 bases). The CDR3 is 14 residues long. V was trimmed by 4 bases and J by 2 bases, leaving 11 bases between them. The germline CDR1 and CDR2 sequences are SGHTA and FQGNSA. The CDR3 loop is CASSSRTRQETQYF. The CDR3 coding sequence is TGTGCCAGCAGCTCGCGGACAAGACAAGAGACCCAGTACTTC.

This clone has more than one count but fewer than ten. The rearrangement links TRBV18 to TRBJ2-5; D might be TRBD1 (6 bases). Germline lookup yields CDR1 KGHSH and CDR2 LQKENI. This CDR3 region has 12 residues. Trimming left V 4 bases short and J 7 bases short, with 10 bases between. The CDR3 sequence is CASSLPRGTQYF. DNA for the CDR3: TGTGCCAGCTCACTACCCAGGGGGACCCAGTACTTC. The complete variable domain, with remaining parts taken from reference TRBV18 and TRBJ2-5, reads NAGVMQNPRHLVRRRGQEARLRCSPMKGHSHVYWYRQLPEEGLKFMVYLQKENIIDESGMPKERFSAEFPKEGPSILRIQQVVRGDSAAYFCASSLPRGTQYFGPGTRLLVL.

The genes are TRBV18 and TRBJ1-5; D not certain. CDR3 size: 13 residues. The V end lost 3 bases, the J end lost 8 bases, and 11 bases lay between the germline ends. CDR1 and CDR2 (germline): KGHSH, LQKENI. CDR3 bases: TGTGCCAGCTCACCGTCGCTTACGGAGCCCCAGCATTTT. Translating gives CASSPSLTEPQHF.

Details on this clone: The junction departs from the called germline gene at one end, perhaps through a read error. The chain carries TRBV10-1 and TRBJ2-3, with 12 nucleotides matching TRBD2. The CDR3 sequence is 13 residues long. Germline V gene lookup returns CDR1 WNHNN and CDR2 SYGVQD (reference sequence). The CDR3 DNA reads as TGCGCCAGCAGTGAGTCGTCTAGCGGGAGGGTACATTTT. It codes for CASSESSSGRVHF.

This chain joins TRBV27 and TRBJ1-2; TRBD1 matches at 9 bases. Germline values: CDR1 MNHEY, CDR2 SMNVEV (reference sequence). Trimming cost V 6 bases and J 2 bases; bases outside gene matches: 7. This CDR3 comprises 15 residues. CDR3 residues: CASRGTGRQNYGYTF. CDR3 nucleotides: TGTGCCAGCAGGGGGACAGGGAGACAGAACTATGGCTACACCTTC.

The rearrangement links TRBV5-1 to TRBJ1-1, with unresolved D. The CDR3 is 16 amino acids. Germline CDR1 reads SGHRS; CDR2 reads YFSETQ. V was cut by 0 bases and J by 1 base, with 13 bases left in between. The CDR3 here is CASSLAPGRANTEAFF. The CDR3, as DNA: TGCGCCAGCAGCTTGGCCCCGGGTCGGGCGAACACTGAAGCTTTCTTT. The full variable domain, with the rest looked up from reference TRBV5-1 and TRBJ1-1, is KAGVTQTPRYLIKTRGQQVTLSCSPISGHRSVSWYQQTPGQGLQFLFEYFSETQRNKGNFPGRFSGRQFSNSRSEMNVSTLELGDSALYLCASSLAPGRANTEAFFGQGTRLTVV.